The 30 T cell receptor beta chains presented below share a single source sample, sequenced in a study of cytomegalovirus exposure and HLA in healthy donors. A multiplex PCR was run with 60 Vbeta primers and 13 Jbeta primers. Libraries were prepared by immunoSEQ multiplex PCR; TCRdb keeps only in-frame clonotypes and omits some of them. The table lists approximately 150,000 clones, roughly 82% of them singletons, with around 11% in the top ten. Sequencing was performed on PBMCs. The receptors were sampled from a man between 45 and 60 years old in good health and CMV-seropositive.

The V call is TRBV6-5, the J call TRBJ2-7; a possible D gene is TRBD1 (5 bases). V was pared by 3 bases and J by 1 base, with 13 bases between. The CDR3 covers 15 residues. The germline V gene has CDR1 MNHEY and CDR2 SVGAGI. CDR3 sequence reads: CASSYNQGRSYEQYF. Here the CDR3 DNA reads TGTGCCAGCAGTTATAACCAGGGAAGGTCCTACGAGCAGTACTTC.

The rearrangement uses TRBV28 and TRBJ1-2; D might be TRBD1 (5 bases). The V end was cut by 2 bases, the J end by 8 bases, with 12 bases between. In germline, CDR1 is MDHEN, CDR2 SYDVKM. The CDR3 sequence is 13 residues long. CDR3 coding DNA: TGTGCCAGCAGTTTACAGGGAATTAGGGGCTACACCTTC. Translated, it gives CASSLQGIRGYTF.

CDR3 nucleotide sequence: TGTGCCAGCAGTGAGGGGACTAACAATGAGCAGTTCTTC. Encoded protein: CASSEGTNNEQFF. This chain connects TRBV6-4 to TRBJ2-1, with 7 positions matching TRBD2. Per germline, CDR1 MRHNA and CDR2 SNTAGT. The ends lost 3 bases at V and 5 bases at J; junction bases unmatched: 1. This CDR3 is built from 13 residues.

The CDR3 bases are TGTGCCAGCTCCCGGGACAGAGTGAATGAGCAGTTCTTC. Protein sequence: CASSRDRVNEQFF. The chain carries TRBV19 and TRBJ2-1, with 7 bases matching TRBD1. CDR3 length: 13 residues. Germline V gene sequence: CDR1 LNHDA, CDR2 SQIVND (reference sequence). Trimming at V came to 9 bases and at J to 7 bases, leaving 9 bases not matched to a gene.

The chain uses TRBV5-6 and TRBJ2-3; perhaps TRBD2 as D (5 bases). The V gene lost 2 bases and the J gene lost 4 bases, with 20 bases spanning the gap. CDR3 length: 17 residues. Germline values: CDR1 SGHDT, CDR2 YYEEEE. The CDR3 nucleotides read TGTGCCAGCAGCTTCTCCTTGGCTAGCTGGGGTTCAGATACGCAGTATTTT. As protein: CASSFSLASWGSDTQYF.

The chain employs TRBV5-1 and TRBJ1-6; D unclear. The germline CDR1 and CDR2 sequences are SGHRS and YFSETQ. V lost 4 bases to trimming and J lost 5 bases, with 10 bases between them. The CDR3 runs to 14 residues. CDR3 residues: CASSLGADNSPLHF. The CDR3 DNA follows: TGCGCCAGCAGCCTTGGAGCGGATAATTCACCCCTCCACTTT.

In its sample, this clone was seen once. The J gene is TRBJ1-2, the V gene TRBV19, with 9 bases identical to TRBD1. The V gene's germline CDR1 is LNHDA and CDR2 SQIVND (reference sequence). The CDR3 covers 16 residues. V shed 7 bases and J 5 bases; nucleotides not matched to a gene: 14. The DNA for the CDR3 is TGTGCCAGTAACCCCATGGACAGGGGTCTTCATTATGGCTACACCTTC. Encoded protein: CASNPMDRGLHYGYTF. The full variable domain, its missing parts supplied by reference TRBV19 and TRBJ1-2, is DGGITQSPKYLFRKEGQNVTLSCEQNLNHDAMYWYRQDPGQGLRLIYYSQIVNDFQKGDIAEGYSVSREKKESFPLTVTSAQKNPTAFYLCASNPMDRGLHYGYTFGSGTRLTVV.

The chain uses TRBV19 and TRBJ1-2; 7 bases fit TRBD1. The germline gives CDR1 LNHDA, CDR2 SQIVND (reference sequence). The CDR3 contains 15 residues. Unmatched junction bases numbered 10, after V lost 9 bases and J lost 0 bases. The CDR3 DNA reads TGTGCCAGCCACCGGGACAGTTTTTCTAACTATGGCTACACCTTC. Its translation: CASHRDSFSNYGYTF.

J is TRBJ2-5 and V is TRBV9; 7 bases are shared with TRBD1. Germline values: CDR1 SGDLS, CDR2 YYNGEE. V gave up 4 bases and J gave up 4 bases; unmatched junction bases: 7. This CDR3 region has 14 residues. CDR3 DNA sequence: TGTGCCAGCAGCCCACTGGGACAGCGAGAGACCCAGTACTTC. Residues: CASSPLGQRETQYF.

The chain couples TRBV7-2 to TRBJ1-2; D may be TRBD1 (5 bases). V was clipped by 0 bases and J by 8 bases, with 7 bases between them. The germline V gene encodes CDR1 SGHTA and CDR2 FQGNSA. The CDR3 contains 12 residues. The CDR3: CASSLARVGYTF. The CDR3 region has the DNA TGTGCCAGCAGCTTAGCCAGGGTCGGCTACACCTTC.

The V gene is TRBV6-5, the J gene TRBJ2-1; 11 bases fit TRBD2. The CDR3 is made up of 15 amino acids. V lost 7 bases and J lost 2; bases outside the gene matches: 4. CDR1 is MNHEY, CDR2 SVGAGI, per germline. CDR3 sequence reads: CASTLLAGAYNEQFF. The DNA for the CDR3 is TGTGCCAGCACTTTACTAGCGGGGGCCTACAATGAGCAGTTCTTC.

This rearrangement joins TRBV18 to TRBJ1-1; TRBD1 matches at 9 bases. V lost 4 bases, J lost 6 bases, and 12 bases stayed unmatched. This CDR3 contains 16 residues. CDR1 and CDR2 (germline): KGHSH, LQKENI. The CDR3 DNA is TGTGCCAGCTCACAGGGACAGGGTAATTTTTTCTCTGAAGCTTTCTTT. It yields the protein CASSQGQGNFFSEAFF.

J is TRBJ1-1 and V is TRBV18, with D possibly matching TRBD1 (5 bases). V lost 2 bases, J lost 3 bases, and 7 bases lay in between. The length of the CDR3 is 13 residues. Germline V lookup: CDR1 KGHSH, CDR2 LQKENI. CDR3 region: CASSPGGDTEAFF. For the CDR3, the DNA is TGTGCCAGCTCACCAGGGGGGGACACTGAAGCTTTCTTT. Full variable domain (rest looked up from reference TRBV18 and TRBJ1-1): NAGVMQNPRHLVRRRGQEARLRCSPMKGHSHVYWYRQLPEEGLKFMVYLQKENIIDESGMPKERFSAEFPKEGPSILRIQQVVRGDSAAYFCASSPGGDTEAFFGQGTRLTVV.

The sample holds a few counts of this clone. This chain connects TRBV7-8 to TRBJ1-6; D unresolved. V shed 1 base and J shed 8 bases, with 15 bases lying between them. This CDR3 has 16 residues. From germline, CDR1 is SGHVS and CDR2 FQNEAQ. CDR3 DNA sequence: TGTGCCAGCAGCTTAGGGGTCCCACCTGAGGATTCACCCCTCCACTTT. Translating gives CASSLGVPPEDSPLHF.

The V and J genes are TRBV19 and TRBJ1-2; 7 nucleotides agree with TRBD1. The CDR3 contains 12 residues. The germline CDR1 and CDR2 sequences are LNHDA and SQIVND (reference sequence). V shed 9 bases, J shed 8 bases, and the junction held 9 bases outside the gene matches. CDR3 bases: TGTGCCAGCCAGCAGGGGGGATTGGGCTACACCTTC. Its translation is CASQQGGLGYTF. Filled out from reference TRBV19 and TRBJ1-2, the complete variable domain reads DGGITQSPKYLFRKEGQNVTLSCEQNLNHDAMYWYRQDPGQGLRLIYYSQIVNDFQKGDIAEGYSVSREKKESFPLTVTSAQKNPTAFYLCASQQGGLGYTFGSGTRLTVV.

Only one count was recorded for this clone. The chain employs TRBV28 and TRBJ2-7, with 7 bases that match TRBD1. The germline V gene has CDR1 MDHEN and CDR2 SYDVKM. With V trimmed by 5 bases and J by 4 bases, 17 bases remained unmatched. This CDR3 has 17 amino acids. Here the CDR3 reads CASSPAPPTGNSYEQYF. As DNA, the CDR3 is TGTGCCAGCAGTCCAGCCCCCCCGACAGGGAACTCTTACGAGCAGTACTTC.

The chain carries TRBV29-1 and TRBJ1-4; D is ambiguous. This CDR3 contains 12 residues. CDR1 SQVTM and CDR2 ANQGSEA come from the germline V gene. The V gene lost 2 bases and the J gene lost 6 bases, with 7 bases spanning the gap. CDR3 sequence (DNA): TGCAGCGTTGAACTAGACTATGAAAAACTGTTTTTT. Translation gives CSVELDYEKLFF.

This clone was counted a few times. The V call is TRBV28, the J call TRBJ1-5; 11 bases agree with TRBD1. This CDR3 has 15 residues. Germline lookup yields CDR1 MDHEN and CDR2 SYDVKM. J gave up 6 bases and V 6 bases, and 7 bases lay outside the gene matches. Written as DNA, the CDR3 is TGTGCCAGCAGCGGACAGGGGGCGCTGAGTCAGCCCCAGCATTTT. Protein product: CASSGQGALSQPQHF. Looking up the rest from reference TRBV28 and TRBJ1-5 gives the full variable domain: DVKVTQSSRYLVKRTGEKVFLECVQDMDHENMFWYRQDPGLGLRLIYFSYDVKMKEKGDIPEGYSVSREKKERFSLILESASTNQTSMYLCASSGQGALSQPQHFGDGTRLSIL.

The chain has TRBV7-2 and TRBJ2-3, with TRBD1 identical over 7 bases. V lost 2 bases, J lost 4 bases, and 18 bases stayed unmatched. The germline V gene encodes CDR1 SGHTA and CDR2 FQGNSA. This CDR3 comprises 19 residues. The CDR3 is CASSLPSFEGALNPDTQYF. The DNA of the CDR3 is TGTGCCAGCAGCTTACCATCCTTTGAGGGGGCCCTAAACCCAGATACGCAGTATTTT.

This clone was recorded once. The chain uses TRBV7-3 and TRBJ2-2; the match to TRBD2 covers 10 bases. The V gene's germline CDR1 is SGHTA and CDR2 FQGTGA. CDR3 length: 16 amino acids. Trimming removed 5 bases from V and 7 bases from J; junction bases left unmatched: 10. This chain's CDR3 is CASSEAGGYSHGELFF. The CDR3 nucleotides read TGTGCCAGCAGCGAAGCGGGGGGGTACAGTCACGGGGAGCTGTTTTTT. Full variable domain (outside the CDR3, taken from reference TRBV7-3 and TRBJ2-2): GAGVSQTPSNKVTEKGKYVELRCDPISGHTALYWYRQSLGQGPEFLIYFQGTGAADDSGLPNDRFFAVRPEGSVSTLKIQRTERGDSAVYLCASSEAGGYSHGELFFGEGSRLTVL.

The CDR3 protein is CASSERGKLFF. The CDR3 nucleotides are TGTGCCAGCAGTGAACGGGGGAAACTGTTTTTT. The J gene is TRBJ1-4, the V gene TRBV2, with D maybe TRBD1 (5 bases). Trimming left V 2 bases short and J 11 bases short, with 6 bases between. Germline assignment: CDR1 SNHLY and CDR2 FYNNEI. The CDR3 is 11 residues long. The full variable domain, rest sourced from reference TRBV2 and TRBJ1-4, is EPEVTQTPSHQVTQMGQEVILRCVPISNHLYFYWYRQILGQKVEFLVSFYNNEISEKSEIFDDQFSVERPDGSNFTLKIRSTKLEDSAMYFCASSERGKLFFGSGTQLSVL.

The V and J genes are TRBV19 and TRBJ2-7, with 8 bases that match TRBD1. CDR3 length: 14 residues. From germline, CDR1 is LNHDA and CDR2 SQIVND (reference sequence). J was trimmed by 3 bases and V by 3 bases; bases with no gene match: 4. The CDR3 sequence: CASSIGQGIYEQYF. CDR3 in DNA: TGTGCCAGTAGTATTGGACAGGGAATCTACGAGCAGTACTTC. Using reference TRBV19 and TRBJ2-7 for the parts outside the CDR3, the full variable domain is DGGITQSPKYLFRKEGQNVTLSCEQNLNHDAMYWYRQDPGQGLRLIYYSQIVNDFQKGDIAEGYSVSREKKESFPLTVTSAQKNPTAFYLCASSIGQGIYEQYFGPGTRLTVT.

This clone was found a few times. The CDR3 sequence is CASSPGTGRYEQYF. In DNA, the CDR3 is TGTGCCAGCTCACCAGGGACAGGTCGTTACGAGCAGTACTTC. V and J are TRBV18 and TRBJ2-7; 8 nucleotides agree with TRBD1. With V trimmed by 2 bases and J by 4 bases, 4 bases remained unmatched. The germline V gene encodes CDR1 KGHSH and CDR2 LQKENI. CDR3 length: 14 residues.

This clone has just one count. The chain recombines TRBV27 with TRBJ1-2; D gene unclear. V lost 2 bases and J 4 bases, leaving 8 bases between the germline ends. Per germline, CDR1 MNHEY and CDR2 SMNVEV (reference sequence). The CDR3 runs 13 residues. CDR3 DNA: TGTGCCAGCAGTTTAAGGCGGTCCTATGGCTACACCTTC. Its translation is CASSLRRSYGYTF.

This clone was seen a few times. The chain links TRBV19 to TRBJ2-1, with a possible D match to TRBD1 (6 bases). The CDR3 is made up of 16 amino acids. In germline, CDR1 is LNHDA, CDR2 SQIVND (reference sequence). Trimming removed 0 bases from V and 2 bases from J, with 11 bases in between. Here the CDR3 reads CASSIEPRQAYNEQFF. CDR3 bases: TGTGCCAGTAGTATAGAGCCCCGACAGGCCTACAATGAGCAGTTCTTC.

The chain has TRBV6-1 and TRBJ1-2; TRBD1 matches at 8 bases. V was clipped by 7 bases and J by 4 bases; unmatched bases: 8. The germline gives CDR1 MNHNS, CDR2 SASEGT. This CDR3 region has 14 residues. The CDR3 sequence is CASTTGGLVYGYTF. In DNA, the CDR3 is TGTGCCAGCACCACAGGGGGACTCGTCTATGGCTACACCTTC.

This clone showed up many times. The CDR3 reads CASRMTGGDEQYF. CDR3 DNA: TGTGCCAGCAGAATGACAGGGGGAGACGAGCAGTACTTC. The rearrangement joins TRBV28 to TRBJ2-7; 9 nucleotides line up with TRBD1. This CDR3 contains 13 residues. CDR1 is MDHEN and CDR2 is SYDVKM in the germline V gene. V trimming: 6 bases; J trimming: 5 bases; junction bases outside the gene matches: 5.

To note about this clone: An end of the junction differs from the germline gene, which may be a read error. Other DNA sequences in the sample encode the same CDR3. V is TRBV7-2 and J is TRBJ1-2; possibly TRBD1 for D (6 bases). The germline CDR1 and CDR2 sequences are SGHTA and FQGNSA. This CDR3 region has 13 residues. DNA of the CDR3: TGCGCCAGCAGCTCCCCCGGGGGGCAGGGCTACACCTTC. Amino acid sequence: CASSSPGGQGYTF.

The CDR3 sequence is CASSIGGELFF. The CDR3 region has the DNA TGTGCCAGCAGCATCGGGGGGGAGCTGTTTTTT. The chain couples TRBV7-2 to TRBJ2-2; D unclear. This CDR3 comprises 11 residues. Per germline, CDR1 SGHTA and CDR2 FQGNSA. With 5 bases removed from V and 8 bases from J, the gap between germline ends came to 6 bases.

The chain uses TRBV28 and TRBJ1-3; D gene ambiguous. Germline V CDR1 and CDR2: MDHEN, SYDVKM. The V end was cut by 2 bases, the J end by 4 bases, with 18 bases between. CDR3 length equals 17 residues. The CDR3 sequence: CASSLPQFDVSGNTIYF. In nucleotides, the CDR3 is TGTGCCAGCAGTTTACCACAGTTTGATGTCTCCGGAAACACCATATATTTT.